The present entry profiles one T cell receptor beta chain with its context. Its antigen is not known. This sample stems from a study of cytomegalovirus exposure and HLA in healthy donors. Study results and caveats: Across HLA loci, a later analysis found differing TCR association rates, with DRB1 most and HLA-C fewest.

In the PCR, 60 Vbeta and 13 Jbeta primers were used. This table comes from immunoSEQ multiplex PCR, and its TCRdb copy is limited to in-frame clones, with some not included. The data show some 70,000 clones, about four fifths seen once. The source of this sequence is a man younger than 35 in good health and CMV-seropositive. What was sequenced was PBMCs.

This chain's CDR3 is CASRDRGLYNEQFF. CDR3 DNA: TGTGCCAGCAGGGACCGGGGGTTATACAATGAGCAGTTCTTC. The chain is built from TRBV2 and TRBJ2-1; D might be TRBD2 (6 bases). Germline CDR1 reads SNHLY; CDR2 reads FYNNEI. Trimming shortened V by 6 bases and J by 4 bases, and 13 bases separated the two germline ends. The CDR3 covers 14 residues.